The present entry profiles one T cell receptor beta chain with its context. Clones were read by immunoSEQ multiplex PCR, and TCRdb kept only the in-frame ones, dropping some. The table has about 120,000 clones, approximately 93% seen once. The data stem from a study of T cell changes during pregnancy in multiple sclerosis. V was shortened by 6 bases and J by 7 bases, with 21 bases between the two germline ends. The CDR3 has 15 amino acids. The germline V gene has CDR1 MNHEY and CDR2 SVGAGI. This sequence was found in a female donor with multiple sclerosis, enrolled in a pregnancy study. Specimen: peripheral blood, collected before pregnancy. The chain employs TRBV6-5 and TRBJ1-1; D unresolved. The CDR3 DNA follows: TGTGCCAGCAGCCAGTCGGTACAGCGGCATCATGAAGCTTTCTTT. This encodes CASSQSVQRHHEAFF.